This T cell receptor (beta chain) is from a study of blood T cell repertoires in COVID-19. Assignments of participants to cohorts depended upon their own reported clinical history. This clone occurred many times. Other DNA sequences in the same sample also yield this CDR3. CDR1 and CDR2 (germline): SGHRS, YFSETQ. J gave up 4 bases and V 0 bases, and 3 bases lay outside the gene matches. The CDR3 is made up of 14 amino acids. Libraries were prepared by immunoSEQ multiplex PCR; TCRdb keeps only in-frame clonotypes and omits some of them. The sample includes some 270,000 clones, 80% to 85% seen only once; the top ten take about 3.5%.

The rearrangement links TRBV5-1 to TRBJ2-7; TRBD1 aligns across 8 bases. The TCR originated in a man in his fifties who had recovered from COVID-19. Sequences were obtained from PBMCs or T cells enriched from blood (not recorded which). DNA for the CDR3: TGCGCCAGCAGCTTGGGACAGGGGATATACGAGCAGTACTTC. Protein sequence: CASSLGQGIYEQYF. Full variable domain (remainder filled in from reference TRBV5-1 and TRBJ2-7): KAGVTQTPRYLIKTRGQQVTLSCSPISGHRSVSWYQQTPGQGLQFLFEYFSETQRNKGNFPGRFSGRQFSNSRSEMNVSTLELGDSALYLCASSLGQGIYEQYFGPGTRLTVT.